Below, 23 T cell receptor beta chains from the same sample are listed, as sequenced in a study of CD8 T cells in Susac syndrome. Random hexamers served to reverse transcribe roughly 0.5 to 1 ug RNA. TCRdb called the immunoSEQ multiplex PCR reads again in MiXCR, with one record for every CDR3 protein. Here the sample spans approximately 270,000 distinct CDR3 sequences, just under 95% being singletons. The sequenced sample was CD4+ T cells from PBMCs. These receptor sequences come from a human donor with multiple sclerosis.

The rearrangement links TRBV3-1 to TRBJ1-6; TRBD1 might be the D (5 bases). The V end was cut by 1 base, the J end by 7 bases, with 8 bases between. This CDR3 has 14 residues. Germline assignment: CDR1 LGHDT and CDR2 YNNKEL (reference sequence). The CDR3 sequence: CASSQGGGNSPLHF. The CDR3 DNA reads TGTGCCAGCAGCCAAGGGGGGGGAAATTCACCCCTCCACTTT.

This chain connects TRBV4-1 to TRBJ1-5, with D possibly TRBD1 on 5 matching bases. The CDR3 loop spans 16 amino acids. Trimming left V 4 bases short and J 4 bases short, with 17 bases between. The germline gives CDR1 MGHRA, CDR2 YSYEKL. The CDR3 region is CASSRDPGAPNQPQHF. CDR3 nucleotide sequence: TGCGCCAGCAGCCGGGACCCCGGAGCTCCTAATCAGCCCCAGCATTTT.

This sequence joins TRBV28 and TRBJ1-1, with D maybe TRBD1 (6 bases). The CDR3 loop spans 12 amino acids. CDR1 and CDR2 (germline): MDHEN, SYDVKM. The V end was cut by 5 bases, the J end by 4 bases, with 8 bases between. CDR3 coding DNA: TGTGCCAGCAGTGAACAGGGCACTGAAGCTTTCTTT. Translation gives CASSEQGTEAFF.

V usage is TRBV2 and J usage is TRBJ2-3; D gene unclear. Germline V gives CDR1 SNHLY, CDR2 FYNNEI. There are 13 residues in the CDR3. The V and J ends lost 7 bases and 8 bases respectively, with 16 bases between them. In DNA, the CDR3 is TGTGCCAGCACCAACCACGGGCAGGTTACGCAGTATTTT. This codes for CASTNHGQVTQYF.

The chain employs TRBV20-1 and TRBJ1-2; the match to TRBD1 covers 7 bases. Unmatched junction bases numbered 14, after V lost 3 bases and J lost 4 bases. The CDR3 runs to 16 residues. CDR1 and CDR2 from the germline V gene are DFQATT and SNEGSKA (reference sequence). The CDR3 bases are TGCAGTGCTAGGGGAGATCAGGGACAGACCTTCTATGGCTACACCTTC. Translating it yields CSARGDQGQTFYGYTF.

The genes are TRBV13 and TRBJ2-2; D is unclear. V was pared by 2 bases and J by 4 bases, with 11 bases between. CDR1 and CDR2 from the germline V gene are PRHDT and FYEKMQ (reference sequence). This CDR3 is built from 15 residues. DNA for the CDR3: TGTGCCAGCAGCTTAACCGGGCCCACCACCGGGGAGCTGTTTTTT. Protein sequence: CASSLTGPTTGELFF.

V usage is TRBV11-2 and J usage is TRBJ2-3; D is possibly TRBD2 (6 bases). Germline V gives CDR1 SGHAT, CDR2 FQNNGV. The CDR3 runs 15 residues. Deletions cut 0 bases from V and 4 bases from J, with 11 bases between. The CDR3 protein is CASSLEIGGPDTQYF. CDR3 sequence (DNA): TGTGCCAGCAGCTTAGAAATTGGAGGGCCAGATACGCAGTATTTT. The variable domain in full, completed from reference TRBV11-2 and TRBJ2-3, reads EAGVAQSPRYKIIEKRQSVAFWCNPISGHATLYWYQQILGQGPKLLIQFQNNGVVDDSQLPKDRFSAERLKGVDSTLKIQPAKLEDSAVYLCASSLEIGGPDTQYFGPGTRLTVL.

V is TRBV5-4 and J is TRBJ1-1; maybe TRBD1 (6 bases). V shed 4 bases and J shed 4 bases, with 17 bases lying between them. The CDR3 extends over 15 amino acids. Germline V lookup: CDR1 SGHNT, CDR2 YYREEE (reference sequence). As DNA, the CDR3 is TGTGCCAGCAGCCGGCAGGGGCCTCGGGGCACTGAAGCTTTCTTT. Protein: CASSRQGPRGTEAFF.

The chain couples TRBV4-1 to TRBJ1-2, with D possibly being TRBD1 (5 bases). The CDR3 runs to 15 residues. Germline V gene sequence: CDR1 MGHRA, CDR2 YSYEKL. The V end was cut by 1 base, the J end by 1 base, with 10 bases between. CDR3: CASSQVTGDNYGYTF. The CDR3 nucleotides read TGCGCCAGCAGCCAAGTAACAGGAGATAACTATGGCTACACCTTC.

The chain combines TRBV10-3 with TRBJ1-5; 9 bases agree with TRBD1. This CDR3 has 13 residues. Losses at the gene ends were 6 bases for V and 9 bases for J; bases not matched to a gene: 6. CDR1 and CDR2 (germline): ENHRY, SYGVKD. CDR3 nucleotide sequence: TGTGCCATCAGGGACAGGGGCGACCGGCCCCAGCATTTT. Protein: CAIRDRGDRPQHF.

The rearrangement joins TRBV12-3 or TRBV12-4 to TRBJ2-2; maybe TRBD1 (5 bases). Deletions cut 1 base from V and 4 bases from J, with 7 bases between. The CDR3 is 14 residues long. The CDR3 sequence: CASSLVGATGELFF. The DNA for the CDR3 is TGTGCCAGCAGTTTAGTTGGGGCCACCGGGGAGCTGTTTTTT.

The chain is built from TRBV2 and TRBJ2-2; D is unclear. The germline V and J ends were trimmed by 2 bases and 6 bases, with 10 bases remaining between them. The CDR3 covers 14 residues. Per germline, CDR1 SNHLY and CDR2 FYNNEI. CDR3 coding DNA: TGTGCCAGCAGTGAAACGCCTCGTTCCGGGGAGCTGTTTTTT. Amino acids: CASSETPRSGELFF.

V and J are TRBV9 and TRBJ2-5; D is perhaps TRBD2 (6 bases). Germline assignment: CDR1 SGDLS and CDR2 YYNGEE. V lost 3 bases and J 4 bases, leaving 13 bases between the germline ends. The length of the CDR3 is 14 residues. The CDR3 coding sequence is TGTGCCAGCAGCGGGGACGGGGGTGGAGAGACCCAGTACTTC. Amino acid sequence: CASSGDGGGETQYF.

The J gene is TRBJ1-6, the V gene TRBV6-4; the D gene is possibly TRBD1 (5 bases). Germline CDR1 reads MRHNA; CDR2 reads SNTAGT. The CDR3 sequence is 13 residues long. Deletions cut 4 bases from V and 9 bases from J, with 10 bases between. CDR3 residues: CASSAQGGSPLHF. The CDR3 nucleotides are TGTGCCAGCAGTGCCCAGGGAGGTTCACCCCTCCACTTT.

The rearrangement joins TRBV7-2 to TRBJ2-7; tentative D call: TRBD2 (7 bases). Deletions cut 5 bases from V and 3 bases from J, with 14 bases between. CDR1 and CDR2 from the germline V gene are SGHTA and FQGNSA. The CDR3 is 14 residues long. The CDR3 loop is CASSPQGTNYEQYF. CDR3 DNA sequence: TGTGCCAGCAGCCCCCAGGGGACTAACTACGAGCAGTACTTC.

The V gene is TRBV5-4, the J gene TRBJ2-3; the match to TRBD1 covers 8 bases. This CDR3 has 16 residues. Germline trimming cut 0 bases from V and 6 bases from J; bases unmatched to any gene: 9. Per the germline V gene, CDR1 is SGHNT and CDR2 is YYREEE (reference sequence). As DNA, the CDR3 is TGTGCCAGCAGCTTGGCCCCGGACAGGGTTAGTGATACGCAGTATTTT. Its translation is CASSLAPDRVSDTQYF.

The chain uses TRBV19 and TRBJ1-2; no clear D. CDR1 and CDR2 (germline): LNHDA, SQIVND (reference sequence). Trimming removed 4 bases from V and 0 bases from J, with 9 bases in between. CDR3 length: 14 residues. The CDR3 is CASSTGRANYGYTF. As DNA, the CDR3 is TGTGCCAGTAGTACCGGGAGAGCTAACTATGGCTACACCTTC.

The chain uses TRBV20-1 and TRBJ1-5, with TRBD1 identical over 7 bases. Germline V CDR1 and CDR2: DFQATT, SNEGSKA (reference sequence). J lost 4 bases, V lost 3 bases, and 3 bases had no gene match. This CDR3 spans 13 amino acids. The CDR3 reads CSASGGQNQPQHF. The CDR3 coding sequence is TGCAGTGCTAGCGGGGGACAGAATCAGCCCCAGCATTTT.

The chain recombines TRBV2 with TRBJ2-7; 12 bases align to TRBD2. The CDR3 contains 13 residues. Per germline, CDR1 SNHLY and CDR2 FYNNEI. The trim removed 8 bases at V and 5 bases at J, leaving 4 bases unmatched. The CDR3 region is CASGLAGIHEQYV. CDR3 bases: TGTGCCAGCGGACTAGCGGGAATCCACGAGCAGTACGTC.

The rearrangement links TRBV29-1 to TRBJ2-1; D not certain. The germline V gene encodes CDR1 SQVTM and CDR2 ANQGSEA. Trimming removed 6 bases at V and 0 bases at J, with 9 bases between. This CDR3 is built from 13 residues. In nucleotides, the CDR3 is TGCAGCGTCGCCCAGGACTCCTACAATGAGCAGTTCTTC. Its protein is CSVAQDSYNEQFF.

This clonotype turned up a few times. This sequence joins TRBV4-1 and TRBJ1-1, with TRBD1 matching 11 bases. The germline CDR1 and CDR2 sequences are MGHRA and YSYEKL. There are 16 residues in the CDR3. The J segment lost 4 bases and the V segment lost 7 bases, leaving 11 bases of the junction unmatched. The CDR3 coding sequence is TGCGCCAGCACCCTAAGGACAGGGGGCAGGAGCACTGAAGCTTTCTTT. This translates into CASTLRTGGRSTEAFF.

This chain connects TRBV3-1 to TRBJ1-5, with no clear D. This CDR3 has 15 residues. Between the trimmed V and J ends, which lost 2 bases and 6 bases, there was a span of 14 bases. Germline CDR1 LGHDT, CDR2 YNNKEL (reference sequence). The CDR3 DNA reads TGTGCCAGCAGCCAACACCCGGCCACGGGTCAGCCCCAGCATTTT. Protein sequence: CASSQHPATGQPQHF.

V is TRBV18 and J is TRBJ1-1; 7 nucleotides agree with TRBD1. The trim removed 6 bases at V and 1 base at J, leaving 5 bases unmatched. The CDR3 has 14 amino acids. Germline CDR1 reads KGHSH; CDR2 reads LQKENI. The CDR3 DNA reads TGTGCCAGCTCTCGCGGGACAGCGAACACTGAAGCTTTCTTT. Translation gives CASSRGTANTEAFF.